This T cell receptor (beta chain) was obtained from a study of tumor-infiltrating lymphocytes in glioblastoma multiforme. Study-wide results and caveats: T cells were not sorted into functional subsets. Only one glioblastoma patient had TCR and mutation analysis.

The V gene's germline CDR1 is DFQATT and CDR2 SNEGSKA (reference sequence). The CDR3 spans 12 residues. TCRB libraries came from RNA via three nested multiplex PCR rounds. TCRB cDNA was made from approximately 0.5 ug total RNA. TCRdb reanalysed the multiplex PCR reads using MiXCR and keeps one entry per CDR3 protein. The sample consists of about 9,600 distinct CDR3 sequences, just over 65% of them appearing once. On this clonotype itself: Its antigen is still unknown.

The TCR originated in a male donor with glioblastoma. The chain has TRBV20-1 and TRBJ2-7; TRBD1 might be the D (5 bases). Source material: brain tumor tissue. Written as DNA, the CDR3 is TGCAACGCTAACGATCAGGGCTACGAGCAGTACTTC. Translation gives CNANDQGYEQYF.